The rows below give T cell receptor beta chains drawn from one sample of a study of CD8+ T cells in alopecia areata. Sequencing used immunoSEQ multiplex PCR; TCRdb keeps in-frame clones, though not all of them. Seen here are under 300,000 clones, less than 80% observed once, and the top ten hold 1% to 1.5%. Sequencing used CD4+ T cells sorted from blood, obtained at week 0. Receptors were obtained from a human donor with alopecia areata. Each CDR3 is given with its conserved first and last residue. For some rows the clone size is stated as once, few or many, or as a class when expanded; others skip it.

j_call v_call clone_size cdr3_aa
TRBJ2-7 TRBV5-1 . CASSLAFVRGHEQYF
TRBJ2-3 TRBV7-9 . CASSPMLVTDTQYF
TRBJ1-2 TRBV23-1 . CASSQSEDSHYGYTF
TRBJ1-6 TRBV7-9 . CASSVGSDSPLHF
TRBJ1-2 TRBV29-1 . CSAINHRGPSVGSGYTF
TRBJ2-2 TRBV29-1 . CSAKRAGELFF
TRBJ2-5 TRBV7-2 . CASSLGGQATQYF
TRBJ2-7 TRBV10-3 . CAISEGHYEQYF
TRBJ2-1 TRBV27 . CASSLNWRGAYFEQFF
TRBJ2-2 TRBV4-2 . CASSQESLRGANTGELFF
TRBJ2-5 TRBV20-1 . CSAWGTVAQYF
TRBJ2-7 TRBV7-2 . CASSRDPSLHEQYF
TRBJ2-3 TRBV2 . CASKWEFGTDTQYF
TRBJ2-7 TRBV29-1 . CSVGQGADEQYF
TRBJ2-3 TRBV7-2 . CASSPRVRTGLTDTQYF
TRBJ2-4 TRBV7-9 once CASSYGQGDIQYF
TRBJ2-7 TRBV23-1 . CASRERRGNEQYF
TRBJ1-2 TRBV6-5 . CASSKTGGGYTF
TRBJ1-2 TRBV30 . CAWTDKGQGNYGYTF
TRBJ1-1 TRBV10-3 . CAISDRQRTEAFF
TRBJ2-3 TRBV30 . CARSVRGGITDTQYF
TRBJ2-1 TRBV19 . CASRRHAGEQFF
TRBJ2-5 TRBV29-1 . CSVVASGGETQYF
TRBJ2-3 TRBV29-1 . CSVGVGGEGTDTQYF
TRBJ2-4 TRBV5-4 many CASSDPGLGAKNIQYF
TRBJ2-4 TRBV27 . CASSTPGTSGGIAKNIQYF
TRBJ2-5 TRBV27 . CASSLRTSGGTETQYF
TRBJ2-7 TRBV9 . CASSVGAESYEQYF
TRBJ1-4 TRBV29-1 . CSVRSEGEKLFF
TRBJ2-3 TRBV15 . CATSTNRGDTQYF
TRBJ1-5 TRBV23-1 . CASSHSGQGDPYSNQPQHF
TRBJ2-1 TRBV30 . CAWSAGTKYNEQFF
TRBJ1-1 TRBV29-1 . CSAKTQNTNTEAFF
TRBJ1-1 TRBV30 . CAWSVQSEAFF
TRBJ2-7 TRBV11-2 . CASSLGTSGYEQYF
TRBJ2-7 TRBV29-1 . CSVLAQGPYEQYF
TRBJ1-5 TRBV30 once CAWSVRRGAQPQHF
TRBJ2-5 TRBV2 . CASSEGRETQYF
TRBJ1-6 TRBV2 . CASIDSLNSPLHF
TRBJ1-2 TRBV19 . CASSISPVSTANYGYTF
TRBJ2-1 TRBV5-6 . CASSLGSPYNEQFF
TRBJ2-7 TRBV5-1 . CASSRATGGPYEQYF
TRBJ1-1 TRBV30 few CAWSVSVGTEAFF
TRBJ2-1 TRBV11-1 many CASSRGGGGSYNEQFF
TRBJ2-3 TRBV15 few CATSRDVQLDTQYF
TRBJ2-1 TRBV30 . CAWSRGTGDNEQFF
TRBJ1-2 TRBV18 few CASSPTVVGHYGYTF
TRBJ2-7 TRBV18 . CASSPAGSPGYEQYF
TRBJ1-6 TRBV4-1 . CASSHHGQGTAHSPLHF
TRBJ2-3 TRBV15 few CATSREDFLSEDTQYF
TRBJ1-6 TRBV4-1 . CASSQDPASSYNSPLHF
TRBJ2-7 TRBV29-1 few CSVEGQGTPYEQYF
TRBJ1-5 TRBV6-1 . CASSHRTDQPQHF
TRBJ1-2 TRBV30 . CAWSSGGYTF
TRBJ1-5 TRBV30 . CAWSPGGNQPQHF
TRBJ2-6 TRBV6-6 . CATTKTGNGANVLTF
TRBJ2-4 TRBV6-1 few CASSGAPKSAKNIQYF
TRBJ2-6 TRBV19 once CASTDPGSGTGANVLTF
TRBJ1-1 TRBV7-8 . CASSGLGRDTEAFF
TRBJ1-1 TRBV30 . CAGGERTEAFF